The 19 T cell receptor beta chains below all came from one sample that was sequenced in a study of early T cells in non-severe SARS-CoV-2 infection. One entry per CDR3 protein, called by TCRdb with MiXCR from the 5' RACE reads. The sample has more than 55,000 distinct CDR3 sequences; roughly 13% are singletons. Sequencing was performed on whole blood, taken at baseline. Receptors were obtained from an adult who was a healthcare worker with PCR-confirmed SARS-CoV-2 infection or an uninfected control (not recorded which).

V is TRBV19 and J is TRBJ1-5; D ambiguous. The CDR3 is 16 amino acids. Trimming removed 3 bases at V and 2 bases at J, with 14 bases between. CDR1 LNHDA and CDR2 SQIVND come from the germline V gene (reference sequence). CDR3 residues: CASSIEFSRGNQPQHF. CDR3 nucleotides: TGTGCCAGTAGTATTGAATTTAGCCGGGGCAATCAGCCCCAGCATTTT.

This clonotype showed up many times. This rearrangement joins TRBV6-2 or TRBV6-3 to TRBJ2-7; D uncertain. Germline CDR1 reads MNHEY; CDR2 reads SVGEGT. V was shortened by 2 bases and J by 4 bases, with 12 bases between the two germline ends. The CDR3 is made up of 14 amino acids. CDR3 nucleotides: TGTGCCAGCAGTTACCTCGGCGGAACGTACGAGCAGTACTTC. This sequence encodes CASSYLGGTYEQYF.

This sequence joins TRBV29-1 and TRBJ2-7; D assignment may be TRBD1 or TRBD2 (6 bases each). V gave up 4 bases and J gave up 3 bases, with 16 bases separating them. In germline, CDR1 is SQVTM, CDR2 ANQGSEA. The CDR3 extends over 14 amino acids. Written as DNA, the CDR3 is TGCAGCGTTGTTTTTCCGGGGGCGAACTACGAGCAGTACTTC. Its protein product is CSVVFPGANYEQYF.

The chain couples TRBV29-1 to TRBJ2-3; no clear D. From germline, CDR1 is SQVTM and CDR2 ANQGSEA. Trimming stripped 3 bases from V and 5 bases from J, with 12 bases between. This CDR3 has 13 residues. CDR3 sequence reads: CSVDIWLEDTQYF. The CDR3 DNA follows: TGCAGCGTTGATATCTGGCTAGAAGATACGCAGTATTTT.

The J gene is TRBJ2-2, the V gene TRBV7-6; a possible D gene is TRBD2 (6 bases). The length of the CDR3 is 15 residues. V was shortened by 1 base and J by 4 bases, with 10 bases between the two germline ends. Germline CDR1 SGHVS, CDR2 FNYEAQ. The CDR3 DNA sequence: TGTGCCAGCAGCTTAGGTGGCGGGGTCACCGGGGAGCTGTTTTTT. This sequence encodes CASSLGGGVTGELFF.

This clonotype has just a few counts. The V call is TRBV4-1, the J call TRBJ1-2; TRBD1 aligns across 7 bases. The V segment lost 0 bases and the J segment 4 bases; nucleotides outside the gene matches: 8. The CDR3 extends over 16 amino acids. Germline CDR1 reads MGHRA; CDR2 reads YSYEKL. DNA of the CDR3: TGCGCCAGCAGCCAAGATCTTGTGGCAGGGGGCTATGGCTACACCTTC. Amino acids: CASSQDLVAGGYGYTF.

This clonotype has only a few counts. The chain is built from TRBV27 and TRBJ2-1; no reliable D call. The V gene's germline CDR1 is MNHEY and CDR2 SMNVEV (reference sequence). This CDR3 contains 14 residues. V was shortened by 2 bases and J by 8 bases, with 13 bases between the two germline ends. In DNA, the CDR3 is TGTGCCAGCAGTTTAGGACCGCGCCGCTATGAGCAGTTCTTC. Protein: CASSLGPRRYEQFF.

The V gene is TRBV2, the J gene TRBJ1-4; the D gene is possibly TRBD1 (6 bases). V was trimmed by 0 bases and J by 4 bases, leaving 12 bases between them. CDR1 is SNHLY and CDR2 is FYNNEI in the germline V gene. This CDR3 comprises 16 residues. CDR3 bases: TGTGCCAGCAGTGAAGCAGGCAGGGGCGGTAATGAAAAACTGTTTTTT. Amino acids: CASSEAGRGGNEKLFF.

The sample holds a few counts of this clonotype. The gene calls are TRBV28 and TRBJ1-3; maybe TRBD1 (5 bases). V gave up 5 bases and J gave up 3 bases, with 14 bases separating them. This CDR3 region has 15 residues. In germline, CDR1 is MDHEN, CDR2 SYDVKM. The CDR3 sequence is CASSAPRGRGNTIYF. The CDR3 nucleotides read TGTGCCAGCAGTGCCCCTCGGGGCCGTGGAAACACCATATATTTT.

The chain combines TRBV7-6 with TRBJ1-1; TRBD1 matches at 7 bases. The CDR3 extends over 13 amino acids. Germline V gives CDR1 SGHVS, CDR2 FNYEAQ. V lost 5 bases, J lost 4 bases, and 4 bases stayed unmatched. The chain's CDR3 is CASSAGQTTEAFF. The CDR3, as DNA: TGTGCCAGCAGCGCGGGACAGACCACTGAAGCTTTCTTT.

CDR3 DNA sequence: TGTGCCAGCAGGACTTACAGCGGGGGGCGCACAGATACGCAGTATTTT. As protein: CASRTYSGGRTDTQYF. The chain combines TRBV28 with TRBJ2-3, with 9 bases aligning to TRBD2. Trimming cost V 6 bases and J 1 base; bases outside gene matches: 8. Per the germline V gene, CDR1 is MDHEN and CDR2 is SYDVKM. The CDR3 consists of 16 residues.

The V gene is TRBV5-1, the J gene TRBJ1-2; TRBD1 is a possible D gene (5 bases). Germline assignment: CDR1 SGHRS and CDR2 YFSETQ. The CDR3 extends over 16 amino acids. Trimming took off 1 base at V and 3 bases at J, with 16 bases between the two ends. CDR3 in amino acids: CASSLQGGGSYYGYTF. CDR3 nucleotides: TGCGCCAGCAGCTTGCAGGGCGGGGGAAGTTACTATGGCTACACCTTC.

This clonotype turned up a few times. CDR3 DNA sequence: TGTGCCACCAGTGACGGGACTAGCGGGAGATCGGGCAATGAGCAGTTCTTC. Its protein is CATSDGTSGRSGNEQFF. The rearrangement uses TRBV24-1 and TRBJ2-1; the match to TRBD2 covers 14 bases. Unmatched junction bases numbered 7, after V lost 4 bases and J lost 6 bases. Looked up from germline, CDR1 is KGHDR and CDR2 is SFDVKD. The CDR3 has 17 amino acids.

This rearrangement joins TRBV7-3 to TRBJ2-2; possibly TRBD2 for D (6 bases). From germline, CDR1 is SGHTA and CDR2 FQGTGA. There are 13 residues in the CDR3. Trimming cost V 4 bases and J 5 bases, with 8 bases left between them. CDR3 bases: TGTGCCAGCAGCTCGGACTATACCGGGGAGCTGTTTTTT. Encoded protein: CASSSDYTGELFF.

This clonotype showed up many times. J is TRBJ1-1 and V is TRBV6-2 or TRBV6-3; tentative D call: TRBD1 (5 bases). V shed 2 bases and J shed 2 bases, with 15 bases lying between them. This CDR3 has 16 residues. Germline CDR1 reads MNHEY; CDR2 reads SVGEGT. CDR3 loop: CASSYQGAGINTEAFF. The CDR3, as DNA: TGTGCCAGCAGTTACCAGGGAGCAGGAATTAACACTGAAGCTTTCTTT.

This clonotype showed up just a few times. The gene calls are TRBV4-2 and TRBJ2-3, with 8 bases matching TRBD2. The germline CDR1 and CDR2 sequences are LGHNA and YNFKEQ. The J segment lost 4 bases and the V segment lost 1 base, leaving 10 bases of the junction unmatched. The CDR3 sequence is 17 residues long. As DNA, the CDR3 is TGTGCCAGCAGCCAAGTTGGATTGGCGGGGGGTCCAGATACGCAGTATTTT. Residues: CASSQVGLAGGPDTQYF.

Ten or more counts support this clonotype. The V call is TRBV30, the J call TRBJ1-2, with D perhaps matching TRBD1 (5 bases). Germline assignment: CDR1 GTSNPN and CDR2 SVGIG (reference sequence). The germline V and J ends were trimmed by 1 base and 2 bases, with 17 bases remaining between them. CDR3 length: 16 amino acids. CDR3 DNA: TGTGCCTGGAGTGGGGGACCGCTAATCGCCAACTATGGCTACACCTTC. Its translation: CAWSGGPLIANYGYTF.

This clonotype was detected many times. The V call is TRBV7-2, the J call TRBJ1-2, with 7 bases matching TRBD1. With 3 bases clipped from V and 2 bases from J, the junction kept 6 bases outside the gene matches. There are 15 residues in the CDR3. Germline V CDR1 and CDR2: SGHTA, FQGNSA. In DNA, the CDR3 is TGTGCCAGCAGCTTTCGGGACAGACGAAACTATGGCTACACCTTC. Its translation is CASSFRDRRNYGYTF.

DNA for the CDR3: TGTGCCAGCCTCCCCCGAACGGGACCCAATGAGCAGTTCTTC. Translating gives CASLPRTGPNEQFF. The chain joins TRBV11-1 to TRBJ2-1; D may match TRBD1 or TRBD2 (5 bases each). The germline gives CDR1 SGHAT, CDR2 FQDESV (reference sequence). V lost 8 bases to trimming and J lost 6 bases, with 17 bases between them. The CDR3 loop spans 14 amino acids.